These 6 T cell receptor beta chains came from one sample sequenced in a study of blood T cell repertoires in COVID-19. Sequencing used immunoSEQ multiplex PCR; TCRdb keeps in-frame clones, though not all of them. The data contain about 220,000 clones, around 83% of them singletons. Sequences were obtained from peripheral blood. These TCRs come from a man between 50 and 59 years old who had recovered from COVID-19.

The V call is TRBV5-1, the J call TRBJ1-2, with 7 bases identical to TRBD1. The CDR3 length is 16 residues. The V gene's germline CDR1 is SGHRS and CDR2 YFSETQ. V dropped 1 base and J dropped 1; count of bases not matched to a gene: 7. The CDR3 DNA reads TGCGCCAGCAGCTTGAGGACAGGAGACCTTAACTATGGCTACACCTTC. The encoded protein is CASSLRTGDLNYGYTF. Full variable domain (outside the CDR3, taken from reference TRBV5-1 and TRBJ1-2): KAGVTQTPRYLIKTRGQQVTLSCSPISGHRSVSWYQQTPGQGLQFLFEYFSETQRNKGNFPGRFSGRQFSNSRSEMNVSTLELGDSALYLCASSLRTGDLNYGYTFGSGTRLTVV.

CDR3 DNA sequence: TGTGCCAGCAGCGCGCAATACAATGAGCAGTTCTTC. This gives the protein CASSAQYNEQFF. The J gene is TRBJ2-1, the V gene TRBV11-3; D is unresolved. The CDR3 contains 12 residues. V was shortened by 5 bases and J by 4 bases, with 6 bases between the two germline ends. Germline V gene data show CDR1 as SGHNT and CDR2 as YENEEA.

This chain links TRBV2 with TRBJ1-5, with D uncertain. Germline assignment: CDR1 SNHLY and CDR2 FYNNEI. V was clipped by 6 bases and J by 2 bases, with 11 bases between them. The CDR3 contains 14 residues. The CDR3 DNA reads as TGTGCCAGCAGGTCAGGCAGAGGCAATCAGCCCCAGCATTTT. Translation: CASRSGRGNQPQHF.

This chain connects TRBV11-3 to TRBJ2-1; 14 bases match TRBD2. Germline V lookup: CDR1 SGHNT, CDR2 YENEEA. The ends lost 5 bases at V and 5 bases at J; junction bases unmatched: 5. The CDR3 is made up of 16 amino acids. The CDR3 sequence: CASSPGLAGADNEQFF. In nucleotides, the CDR3 is TGTGCCAGCAGCCCGGGACTAGCGGGAGCAGACAATGAGCAGTTCTTC. Using reference TRBV11-3 and TRBJ2-1 for the parts outside the CDR3, the full variable domain is EAGVVQSPRYKIIEKKQPVAFWCNPISGHNTLYWYLQNLGQGPELLIRYENEEAVDDSQLPKDRFSAERLKGVDSTLKIQPAELGDSAVYLCASSPGLAGADNEQFFGPGTRLTVL.

This clone has just a few counts. The V and J genes are TRBV27 and TRBJ1-1; D remains unclear. The V end lost 4 bases, the J end lost 0 bases, and 9 bases lay between the germline ends. CDR1 is MNHEY, CDR2 SMNVEV, per germline (reference sequence). The CDR3 is 14 residues long. DNA of the CDR3: TGTGCCAGCAGTTCGGGTTTACTGAACACTGAAGCTTTCTTT. Translated: CASSSGLLNTEAFF.

This clone showed up just once. V is TRBV2 and J is TRBJ1-2; D may be TRBD1 (6 bases). CDR1 is SNHLY, CDR2 FYNNEI, per germline. This CDR3 spans 14 amino acids. Trimming left V 4 bases short and J 2 bases short, with 11 bases between. CDR3: CASSAGQTNYGYTF. CDR3 sequence (DNA): TGTGCCAGCAGTGCCGGACAGACGAACTATGGCTACACCTTC.